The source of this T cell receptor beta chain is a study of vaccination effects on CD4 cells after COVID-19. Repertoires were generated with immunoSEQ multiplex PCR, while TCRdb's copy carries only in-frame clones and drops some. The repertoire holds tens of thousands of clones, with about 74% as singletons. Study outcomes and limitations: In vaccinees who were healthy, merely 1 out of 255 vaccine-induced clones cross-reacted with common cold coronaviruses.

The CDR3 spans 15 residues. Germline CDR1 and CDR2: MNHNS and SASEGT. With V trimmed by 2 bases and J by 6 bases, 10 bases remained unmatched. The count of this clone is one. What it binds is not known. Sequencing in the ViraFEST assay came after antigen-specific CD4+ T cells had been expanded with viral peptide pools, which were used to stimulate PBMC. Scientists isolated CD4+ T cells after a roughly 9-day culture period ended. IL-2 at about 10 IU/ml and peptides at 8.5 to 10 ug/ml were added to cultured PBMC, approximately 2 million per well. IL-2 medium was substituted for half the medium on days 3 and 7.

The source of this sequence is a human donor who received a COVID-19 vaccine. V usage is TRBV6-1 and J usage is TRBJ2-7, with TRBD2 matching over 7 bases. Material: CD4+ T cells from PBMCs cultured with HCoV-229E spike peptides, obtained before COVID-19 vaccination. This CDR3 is CASSESGGPAAEQYV. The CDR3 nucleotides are TGTGCCAGCAGTGAATCGGGGGGTCCCGCCGCCGAGCAGTACGTC.